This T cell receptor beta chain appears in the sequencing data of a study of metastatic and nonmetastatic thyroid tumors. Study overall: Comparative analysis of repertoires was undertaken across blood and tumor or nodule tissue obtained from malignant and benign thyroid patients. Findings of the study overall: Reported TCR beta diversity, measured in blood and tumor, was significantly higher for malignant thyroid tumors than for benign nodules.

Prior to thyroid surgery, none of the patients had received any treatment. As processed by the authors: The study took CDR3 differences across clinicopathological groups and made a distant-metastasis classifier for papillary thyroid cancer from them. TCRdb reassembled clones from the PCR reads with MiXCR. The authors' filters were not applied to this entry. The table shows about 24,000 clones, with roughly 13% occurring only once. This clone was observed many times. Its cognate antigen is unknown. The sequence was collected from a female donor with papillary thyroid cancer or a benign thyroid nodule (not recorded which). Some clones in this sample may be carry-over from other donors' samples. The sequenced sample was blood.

The CDR3 spells CASSERFLGAGELFF. The CDR3 region has the DNA TGTGCCAGCAGTGAACGGTTTTTGGGGGCCGGGGAGCTGTTTTTT. The V gene is TRBV2, the J gene TRBJ2-2; D possibly uses TRBD1 or TRBD2 (5 bases each). The germline V gene has CDR1 SNHLY and CDR2 FYNNEI. V lost 2 bases, J lost 6 bases, and 13 bases lay in between. CDR3 length: 15 amino acids.